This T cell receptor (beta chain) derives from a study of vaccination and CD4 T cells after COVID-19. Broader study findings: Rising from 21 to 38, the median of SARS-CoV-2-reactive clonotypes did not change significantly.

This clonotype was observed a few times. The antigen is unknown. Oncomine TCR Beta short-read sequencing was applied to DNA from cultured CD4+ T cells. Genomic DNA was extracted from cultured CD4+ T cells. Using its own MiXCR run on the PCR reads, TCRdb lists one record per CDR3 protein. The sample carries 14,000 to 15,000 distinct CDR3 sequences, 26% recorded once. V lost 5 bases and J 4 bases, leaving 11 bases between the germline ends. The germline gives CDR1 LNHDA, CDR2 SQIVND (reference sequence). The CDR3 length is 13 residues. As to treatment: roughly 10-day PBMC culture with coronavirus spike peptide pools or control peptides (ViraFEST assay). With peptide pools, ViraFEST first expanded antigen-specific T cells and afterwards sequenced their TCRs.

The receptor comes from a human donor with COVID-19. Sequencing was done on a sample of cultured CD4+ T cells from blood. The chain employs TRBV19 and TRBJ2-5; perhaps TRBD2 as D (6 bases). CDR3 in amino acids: CASSQTSRETQYF. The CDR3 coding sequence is TGTGCCAGTAGTCAGACTAGTCGAGAGACCCAGTACTTC.